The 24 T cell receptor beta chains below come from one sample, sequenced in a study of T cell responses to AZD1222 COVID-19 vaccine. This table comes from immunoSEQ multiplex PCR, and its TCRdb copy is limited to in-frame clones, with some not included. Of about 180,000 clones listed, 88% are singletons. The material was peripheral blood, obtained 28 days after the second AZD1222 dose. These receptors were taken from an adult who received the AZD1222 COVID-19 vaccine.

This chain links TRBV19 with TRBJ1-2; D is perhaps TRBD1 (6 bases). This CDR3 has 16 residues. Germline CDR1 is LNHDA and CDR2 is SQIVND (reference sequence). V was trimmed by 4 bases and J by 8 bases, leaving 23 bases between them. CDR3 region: CASSTQGNVHWYGYTF. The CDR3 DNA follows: TGTGCCAGTAGTACGCAGGGGAACGTCCACTGGTACGGCTACACCTTC. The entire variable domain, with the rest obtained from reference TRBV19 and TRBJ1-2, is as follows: DGGITQSPKYLFRKEGQNVTLSCEQNLNHDAMYWYRQDPGQGLRLIYYSQIVNDFQKGDIAEGYSVSREKKESFPLTVTSAQKNPTAFYLCASSTQGNVHWYGYTFGSGTRLTVV.

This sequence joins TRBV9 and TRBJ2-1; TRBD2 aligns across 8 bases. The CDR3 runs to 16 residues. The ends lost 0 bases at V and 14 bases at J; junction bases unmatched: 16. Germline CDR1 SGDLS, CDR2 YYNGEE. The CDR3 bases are TGTGCCAGCAGCGTAGGCCCCGGGAGGGGAACATCCCGGGAGTTCTTC. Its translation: CASSVGPGRGTSREFF.

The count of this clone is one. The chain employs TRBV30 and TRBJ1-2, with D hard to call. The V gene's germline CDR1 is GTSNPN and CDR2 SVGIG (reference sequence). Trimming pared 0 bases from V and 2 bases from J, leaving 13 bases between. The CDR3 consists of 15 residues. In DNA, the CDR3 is TGTGCCTGGAGTGTAGAGCGGACCGACAACTATGGCTACACCTTC. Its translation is CAWSVERTDNYGYTF.

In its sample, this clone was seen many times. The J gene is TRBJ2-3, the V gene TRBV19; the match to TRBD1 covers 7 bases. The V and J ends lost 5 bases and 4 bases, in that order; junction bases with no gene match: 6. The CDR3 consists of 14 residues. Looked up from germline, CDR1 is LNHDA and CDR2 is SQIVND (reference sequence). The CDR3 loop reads CASSAGGNADTQYF. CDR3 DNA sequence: TGTGCCAGTAGTGCAGGGGGTAACGCAGATACGCAGTATTTT.

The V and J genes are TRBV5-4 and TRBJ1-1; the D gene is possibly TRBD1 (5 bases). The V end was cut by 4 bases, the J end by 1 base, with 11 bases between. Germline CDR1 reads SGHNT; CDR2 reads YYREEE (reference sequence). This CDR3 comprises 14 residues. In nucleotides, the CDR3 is TGTGCCAGCAGCCGAGTAGGGGAGAACACTGAAGCTTTCTTT. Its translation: CASSRVGENTEAFF.

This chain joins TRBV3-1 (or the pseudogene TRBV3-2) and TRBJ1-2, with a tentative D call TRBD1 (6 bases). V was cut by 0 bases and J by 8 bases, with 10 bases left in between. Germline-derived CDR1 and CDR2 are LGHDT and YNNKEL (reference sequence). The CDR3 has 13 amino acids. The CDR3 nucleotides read TGTGCCAGCAGCCAAGATAGGGGGTCGGGCTACACCTTC. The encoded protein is CASSQDRGSGYTF.

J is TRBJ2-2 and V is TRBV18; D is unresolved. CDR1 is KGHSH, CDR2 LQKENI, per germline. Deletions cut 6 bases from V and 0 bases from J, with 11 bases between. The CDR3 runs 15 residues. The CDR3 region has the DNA TGTGCCAGCTCTTTTGGACGAACGAACACCGGGGAGCTGTTTTTT. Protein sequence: CASSFGRTNTGELFF.

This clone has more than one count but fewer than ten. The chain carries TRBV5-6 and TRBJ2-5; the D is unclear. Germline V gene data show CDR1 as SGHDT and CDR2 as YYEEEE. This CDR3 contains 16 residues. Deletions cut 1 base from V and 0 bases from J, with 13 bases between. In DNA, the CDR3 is TGTGCCAGCAGCTTGTTAGCTGACTTGTACCAAGAGACCCAGTACTTC. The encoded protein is CASSLLADLYQETQYF.

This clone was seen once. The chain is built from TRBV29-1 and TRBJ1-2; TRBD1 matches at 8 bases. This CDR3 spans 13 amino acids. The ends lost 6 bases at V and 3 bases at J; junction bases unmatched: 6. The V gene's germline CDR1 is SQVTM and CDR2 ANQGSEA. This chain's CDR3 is CSVTTGVDYGYTF. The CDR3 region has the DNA TGCAGCGTCACGACAGGGGTCGACTATGGCTACACCTTC.

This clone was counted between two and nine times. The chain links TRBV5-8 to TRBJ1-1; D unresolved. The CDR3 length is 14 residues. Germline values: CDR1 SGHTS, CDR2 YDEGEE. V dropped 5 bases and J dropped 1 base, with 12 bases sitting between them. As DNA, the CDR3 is TGTGCCAGCAGTTACCATCCTGAGAACACTGAAGCTTTCTTT. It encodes CASSYHPENTEAFF. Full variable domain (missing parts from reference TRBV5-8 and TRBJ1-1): EAGVTQSPTHLIKTRGQQATLRCSPISGHTSVYWYQQALGLGLQFLLWYDEGEERNRGNFPPRFSGRQFPNYSSELNVNALELEDSALYLCASSYHPENTEAFFGQGTRLTVV.

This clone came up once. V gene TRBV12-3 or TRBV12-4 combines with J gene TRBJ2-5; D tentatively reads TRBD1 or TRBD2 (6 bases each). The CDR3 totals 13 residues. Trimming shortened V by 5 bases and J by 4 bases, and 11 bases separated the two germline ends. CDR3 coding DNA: TGTGCCAGCAGTACCGGAGGGGGAGAGACCCAGTACTTC. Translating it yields CASSTGGGETQYF.

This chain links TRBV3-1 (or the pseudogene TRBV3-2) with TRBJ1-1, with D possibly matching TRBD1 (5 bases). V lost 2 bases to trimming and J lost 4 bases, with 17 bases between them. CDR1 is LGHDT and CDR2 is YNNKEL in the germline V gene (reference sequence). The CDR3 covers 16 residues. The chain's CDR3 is CASSQRGVGEVTEAFF. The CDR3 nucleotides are TGTGCCAGCAGCCAAAGGGGTGTAGGGGAGGTCACTGAAGCTTTCTTT.

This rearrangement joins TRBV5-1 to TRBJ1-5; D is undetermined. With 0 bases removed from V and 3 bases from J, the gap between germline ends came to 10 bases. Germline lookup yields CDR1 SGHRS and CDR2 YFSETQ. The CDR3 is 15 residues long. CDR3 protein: CASSLGLTDNQPQHF. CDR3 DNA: TGCGCCAGCAGCTTGGGTCTAACCGACAATCAGCCCCAGCATTTT.

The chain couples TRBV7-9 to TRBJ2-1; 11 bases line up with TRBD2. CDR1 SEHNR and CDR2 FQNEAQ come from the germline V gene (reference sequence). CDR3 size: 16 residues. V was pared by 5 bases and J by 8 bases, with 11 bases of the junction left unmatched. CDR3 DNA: TGTGCCAGCAGCCTACTAGCGGGGGCCGATGAGGATGAGCAGTTCTTC. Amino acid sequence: CASSLLAGADEDEQFF. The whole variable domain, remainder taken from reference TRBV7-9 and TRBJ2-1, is DTGVSQNPRHKITKRGQNVTFRCDPISEHNRLYWYRQTLGQGPEFLTYFQNEAQLEKSRLLSDRFSAERPKGSFSTLEIQRTEQGDSAMYLCASSLLAGADEDEQFFGPGTRLTVL.

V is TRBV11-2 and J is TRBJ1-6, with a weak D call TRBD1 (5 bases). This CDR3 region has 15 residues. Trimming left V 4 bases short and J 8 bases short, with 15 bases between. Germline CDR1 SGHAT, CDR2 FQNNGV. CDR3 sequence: CASSSRGAPDSPLHF. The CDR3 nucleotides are TGTGCCAGCAGCTCCCGTGGGGCGCCAGATTCACCCCTCCACTTT.

DNA of the CDR3: TGTGCCAGCTCACCAACAGGGGAACAGCCCCAGCATTTT. Amino acids: CASSPTGEQPQHF. The genes are TRBV18 and TRBJ1-5, with TRBD1 matching 7 bases. Losses at the gene ends were 2 bases for V and 7 bases for J; bases not matched to a gene: 2. Germline-derived CDR1 and CDR2 are KGHSH and LQKENI. The CDR3 spans 13 residues. The full variable domain, rest sourced from reference TRBV18 and TRBJ1-5, is NAGVMQNPRHLVRRRGQEARLRCSPMKGHSHVYWYRQLPEEGLKFMVYLQKENIIDESGMPKERFSAEFPKEGPSILRIQQVVRGDSAAYFCASSPTGEQPQHFGDGTRLSIL.

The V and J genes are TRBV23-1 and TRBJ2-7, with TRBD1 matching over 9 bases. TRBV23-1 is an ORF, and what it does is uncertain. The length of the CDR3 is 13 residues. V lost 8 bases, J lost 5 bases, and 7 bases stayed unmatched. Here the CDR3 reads CASPQDRGHEQYF. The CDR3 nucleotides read TGCGCCAGCCCCCAGGACAGGGGCCACGAGCAGTACTTC.

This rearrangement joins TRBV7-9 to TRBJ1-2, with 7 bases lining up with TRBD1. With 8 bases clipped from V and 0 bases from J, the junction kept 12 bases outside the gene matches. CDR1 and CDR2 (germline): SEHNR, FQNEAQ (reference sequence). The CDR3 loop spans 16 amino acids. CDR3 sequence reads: CASVPGSGGANYGYTF. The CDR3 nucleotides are TGTGCCAGCGTCCCTGGTTCAGGGGGGGCTAACTATGGCTACACCTTC. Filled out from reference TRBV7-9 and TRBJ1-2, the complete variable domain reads DTGVSQNPRHKITKRGQNVTFRCDPISEHNRLYWYRQTLGQGPEFLTYFQNEAQLEKSRLLSDRFSAERPKGSFSTLEIQRTEQGDSAMYLCASVPGSGGANYGYTFGSGTRLTVV.

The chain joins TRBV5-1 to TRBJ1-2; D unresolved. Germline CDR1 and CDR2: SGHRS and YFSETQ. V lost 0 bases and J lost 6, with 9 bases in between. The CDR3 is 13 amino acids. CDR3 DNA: TGCGCCAGCAGCTTGGACCCAGCAAATGGCTACACCTTC. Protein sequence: CASSLDPANGYTF.

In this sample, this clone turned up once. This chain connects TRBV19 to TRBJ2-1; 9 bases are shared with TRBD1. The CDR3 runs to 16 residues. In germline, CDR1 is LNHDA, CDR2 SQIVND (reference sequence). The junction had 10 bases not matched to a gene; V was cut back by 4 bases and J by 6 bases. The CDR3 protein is CASSTPRDRVANEQFF. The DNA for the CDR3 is TGTGCCAGTAGTACCCCCCGGGACAGGGTGGCCAATGAGCAGTTCTTC.

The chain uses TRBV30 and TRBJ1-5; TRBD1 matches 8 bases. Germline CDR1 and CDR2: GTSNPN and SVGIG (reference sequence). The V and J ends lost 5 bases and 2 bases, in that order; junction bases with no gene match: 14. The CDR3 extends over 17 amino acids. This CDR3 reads CAWGLADRGTGNQPQHF. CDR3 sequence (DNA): TGTGCCTGGGGGTTAGCCGACAGGGGTACAGGCAATCAGCCCCAGCATTTT.

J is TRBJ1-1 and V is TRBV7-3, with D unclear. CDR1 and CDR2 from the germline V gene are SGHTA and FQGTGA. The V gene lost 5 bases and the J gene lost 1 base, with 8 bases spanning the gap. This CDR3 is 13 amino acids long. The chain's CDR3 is CASSLGRNTEAFF. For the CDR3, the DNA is TGTGCCAGCAGCCTTGGGCGGAACACTGAAGCTTTCTTT.

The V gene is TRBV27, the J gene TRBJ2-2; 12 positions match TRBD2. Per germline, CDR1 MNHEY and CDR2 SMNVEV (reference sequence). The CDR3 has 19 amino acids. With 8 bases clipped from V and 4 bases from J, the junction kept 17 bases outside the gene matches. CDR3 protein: CASFGRPLAGGLPTGELFF. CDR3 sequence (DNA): TGTGCCAGCTTCGGCCGTCCCCTAGCGGGGGGGCTTCCCACCGGGGAGCTGTTTTTT.

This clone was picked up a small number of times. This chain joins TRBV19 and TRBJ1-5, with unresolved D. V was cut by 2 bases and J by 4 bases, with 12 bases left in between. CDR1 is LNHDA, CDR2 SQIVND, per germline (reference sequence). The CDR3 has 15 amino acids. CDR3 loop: CASSIKDLGNQPQHF. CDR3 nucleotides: TGTGCCAGTAGTATAAAGGACCTAGGGAATCAGCCCCAGCATTTT.